This TCR beta chain originates from a study of cytomegalovirus exposure and HLA in healthy donors (dated by TCRdb to about 2017). For context, the study as a whole: According to an earlier analysis of several hundred of the donors, 150 million to 200 million T cells yielded some 110 million unique TCR beta sequences and about 280 Gb of sequence data. Approximately 310 gigabases of sequencing data and approximately 84 million unique TCR sequences were included in an early release covering about 700 HLA-typed donors. Of the approximately 400 genotyped donors, approximately 80% fell in the genetic ancestry cluster associated with self-reported Caucasian donors. The aim of the study was to test whether cataloging public T cell receptors could identify signatures of past pathogen exposure. The study profiled the T cell repertoires of approximately 700 subjects by immunosequencing and related them to cytomegalovirus serostatus. In addition to the first cohort of several hundred subjects, a separate validation cohort of under 150 different subjects was used. To predict cytomegalovirus infection status, the study combined high-throughput TCR immunosequencing, statistical association of individual TCRs with disease status, and machine learning. A later analysis re-examined previously published TCR beta repertoires from just over 650 donors and added high-resolution HLA genotyping to investigate patterns of TCR occurrence. Rather than drawing on any new phenotypic data, the later analysis identified candidate immune exposures from TCR beta sequences and the way those sequences occurred across donors. An earlier analysis of about 620 of the donors applied high-throughput TCR beta sequencing to assess whether each TCR beta V gene segment acted as functional or pseudogenic. Donor age, sex, ethnicity and CMV serostatus were collected together with the repertoire data. A later genetic analysis took genome-wide SNP genotypes for about three fifths of the roughly 670 donors and used that subset as a discovery cohort. All discovery cohort repertoires had been generated on a single sequencing platform. HLA typing included class I and class II loci at four-digit resolution. Typing coverage differed by locus: A, B, C, DRB1 and DQB1 were typed in roughly 629-630 donors, DQA1 in about 500, DPA1 in around 610, and DPB1 in 472. Roughly 5 DR-DQ haplotypes were handled as single units for association and clustering because linkage in the cohort was strong. Across 300 to 400 genotyped donors of the cohort, an average of roughly 200,000 unique TCR beta nucleotide sequences per donor were sequenced, and 15% to 20% of those sequences were non-productive. Study-level results and caveats: In a later analysis, most CMV-associated TCR beta chains were found to appear HLA-restricted, with HLA associations seemingly driven largely by CMV exposure. When HLA alleles, especially DR and DQ, strongly co-occurred, attributing TCR associations to individual alleles was difficult. A further reported finding was that TCR beta sequences accurately predicted the HLA-A and HLA-B alleles for most subjects in the first cohort. Sequencing depth was assumed to be roughly uniform across donors in the presence/absence analyses, though that assumption may not hold. The classifier was reported to diagnose cytomegalovirus status with high specificity and sensitivity in both the original and validation cohorts. This cohort had only TCR beta chains sequenced, and the lack of alpha or paired-chain data limited which features could be detected. In a later genetic analysis, a missense DCLRE1C variant was associated with V-gene and J-gene trimming of TCR beta chains, and the association was replicated in an independent cohort. According to a later analysis, parvovirus B19, influenza, CMV and Epstein-Barr virus appeared linked to several top co-occurrence clusters. Because the 87-base-pair reads could not distinguish some IMGT-functional V segments, including TRBV6-2 and TRBV6-3, those segments were excluded. Because HLA typing was missing for some donors at each locus, association tests included only the typed subset. Correlated functional status among segregating V segments might reflect linkage disequilibrium, but an unknown experimental factor could not be ruled out. Compared with the roughly 700-donor mean, donors in an Asian-associated ancestry cluster had fewer N-insertions in productive TCRs, according to a later genetic analysis. It was suggested by the authors that the approach could potentially be generalized to other disease states and immunological phenotypes. Specific HLA alleles were associated with 16,951 TCR beta sequences at a false discovery rate of 0.05 in a later analysis. Over 15 rarely observed V segments, including chromosome 9 orphons, were excluded from the earlier analysis of several hundred of the donors because counts were too low. In a later analysis, the rate of TCR association differed among HLA loci, with DRB1 alleles having the most associated TCRs and HLA-C alleles having the fewest. A few of the identified cytomegalovirus-associated TCR beta chains were confirmed in vitro to be specific for cytomegalovirus antigens. For the cohort, immune exposure information was limited to CMV serostatus. A group of highly shared sequence variants was considered likely to be a technical artifact of the sequencing pipeline. Most TCR sequences were seen in very few donors, while some public TCRs were found in many individuals. In a later analysis, HLA-associated TCR beta chains showed more clonal expansion and lower generation probabilities than non-associated chains that were equally common. The study gave a list of 150 to 200 TCR beta chains associated with cytomegalovirus. In an earlier analysis of roughly 500 of the donors, most TCR beta V segments appeared in productive rearrangements about 87% or about 30% of the time, broadly matching IMGT annotations.

The library was prepared using the immunoSEQ multiplex PCR assay. For the multiplex PCR, a mixture combining 60 forward primers for TCR Vbeta segments and 13 reverse primers for TCR Jbeta segments was used. A multiplex PCR assay on genomic DNA amplified the CDR3 region of rearranged TCR beta genes. The amplified TCR beta libraries were sequenced on the Illumina HiSeq System as 87-base-pair reads. The study's processing was this. A later analysis tallied around 80 million unique TCR beta chains across the 700 or so repertoires, and about 12 million of those chains were shared by two or more donors. A nearest-neighbor algorithm error-corrected the raw reads and collapsed the reads into unique sequences, merging closely related sequences to remove PCR and sequencing errors. To assign V, D and J gene segments, CDR3 sequences were aligned to IMGT reference sequences. For a sequence to be retained, a match of at least six nucleotides was required to both a V gene segment and a J gene segment. Rearrangements were classified as productive when the CDR3 lacked stop codons and remained in frame with V and J, and all other rearrangements were classified as non-productive. Following IMGT convention, CDR3 was defined as the stretch from the second conserved V-encoded cysteine up to the conserved J-encoded phenylalanine. Sequences without an unambiguous match to a single V gene segment were excluded from the earlier analysis of about 600 of the donors. An earlier analysis of a few hundred of the donors called V segments functional above 56.7% productive rearrangements and segregating when the between-donor standard deviation exceeded 5%. A statistical classification framework was built to diagnose cytomegalovirus status from the catalog of TCR beta chain sequences. In a later analysis, TCR nucleotide sequences were compared against IMGT/GENE-DB human TR gene sequences so that V and J genes could be assigned. Using the TCRdist pipeline, a later analysis assigned CDR3 sequences along with most-parsimonious VDJ recombination scenarios. In a later analysis, each TCR beta chain was defined by its CDR3 amino acid sequence together with its V-gene family, and reads without a unique V-gene family were excluded. In a later analysis, fewer than 600 highly shared, low-generation-probability nucleotide sequences were removed to address suspected cross-contamination and a sequencing artifact. For each public chain, a later analysis derived a clonal expansion index from normalized ranks of inferred template counts within each repertoire. In a later analysis, generation probabilities were computed with a VDJ recombination model fitted to out-of-frame rearrangements, and the resulting probabilities were checked against IGoR. A later analysis scored TCR-TCR, TCR-HLA and TCR-CMV co-occurrence with hypergeometric tests, applying a repertoire-size bias correction to TCR pairs. In a later analysis, false discovery rates were estimated by permuting HLA or CMV assignments 20 times. In a later analysis, co-occurring TCRs were grouped using DBSCAN, and TCRdist sequence similarity was added for clustering within HLA-allele-positive subsets. Repertoires with fewer than 30,000 or more than 120,000 public chains were left out of co-occurrence clustering, as were a few repertoires with anomalous nucleotide sharing. Entries here come from immuneACCESS through TCRdb and include only in-frame sequences with V and J called. Some clones fail to appear in such tables; in the studies checked, an unresolved V gene covers under half of the shortfall, and the cause of the remainder is unknown. V and J calls and clone size are as listed in that table; D and trimming were resolved from the DNA. The sample yields 270,000 or so clones; 85% to 95% were counted once. Roughly 1.6% of the sample comes from the top ten.

The germline V end is reduced by 4 bases and the J end by 0 bases; junction bases left unmatched: 6. The CDR3 starts with the cysteine, ends with the phenylalanine, and has 17 residues. The CDR3 DNA has 51 bases and is translated from base 1. Via the germline V gene (reference sequence), CDR1 is LNHDA and CDR2 SQIVND. As concerns this clone: The antigen it binds to is not known. Nothing much larger sits one base from this clone, and base qualities are not available.

The cohort comprised 710 or so healthy bone marrow donors. Cohort members were all nominally healthy when sampled, although unrecorded immune exposures were likely present. The donor tested CMV seronegative, placing the donor among the 352 seronegative members of the cohort. A peripheral blood sample was collected from each donor, and TCR beta sequencing was performed on peripheral blood mononuclear cells. Genomic DNA extraction from the blood cell samples was performed with the Qiagen DNeasy Blood Extraction Kit. The origin of this receptor is a girl aged 2 to 10 in good health and CMV-seronegative. Sample: PBMCs. Recombination connected TRBV19 to TRBJ1-6, and TRBD1 aligns with 7 junction nucleotides. The CDR3 here reads CASSTDRTSSYNSPLHF. The nucleotide sequence reads TGTGCCAGTAGTACGGACAGGACGAGCTCCTATAATTCACCCCTCCACTTT.